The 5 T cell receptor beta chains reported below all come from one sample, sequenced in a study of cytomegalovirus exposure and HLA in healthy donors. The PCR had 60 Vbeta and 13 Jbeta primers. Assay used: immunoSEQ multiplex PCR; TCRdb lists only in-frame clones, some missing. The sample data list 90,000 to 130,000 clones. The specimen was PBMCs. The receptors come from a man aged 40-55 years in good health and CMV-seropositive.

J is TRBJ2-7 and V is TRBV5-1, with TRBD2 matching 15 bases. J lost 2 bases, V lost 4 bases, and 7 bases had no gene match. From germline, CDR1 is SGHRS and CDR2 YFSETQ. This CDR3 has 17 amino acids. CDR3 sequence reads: CASSPGLAGGWTYEQYF. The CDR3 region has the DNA TGCGCCAGCAGCCCGGGACTAGCGGGAGGATGGACCTACGAGCAGTACTTC.

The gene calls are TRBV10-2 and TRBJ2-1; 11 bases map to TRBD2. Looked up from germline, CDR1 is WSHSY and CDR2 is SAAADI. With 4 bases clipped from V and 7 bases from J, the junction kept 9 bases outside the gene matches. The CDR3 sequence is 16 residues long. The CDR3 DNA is TGCGCCAGCAGTGGGACTAGCGGGCCGAGGGGTAATGAGCAGTTCTTC. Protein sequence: CASSGTSGPRGNEQFF.

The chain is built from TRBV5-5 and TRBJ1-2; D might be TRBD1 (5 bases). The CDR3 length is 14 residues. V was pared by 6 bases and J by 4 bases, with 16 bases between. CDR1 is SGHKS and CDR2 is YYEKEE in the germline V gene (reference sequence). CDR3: CASTPGGGAYGYTF. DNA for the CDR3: TGTGCCAGCACACCTGGGGGGGGTGCCTATGGCTACACCTTC.

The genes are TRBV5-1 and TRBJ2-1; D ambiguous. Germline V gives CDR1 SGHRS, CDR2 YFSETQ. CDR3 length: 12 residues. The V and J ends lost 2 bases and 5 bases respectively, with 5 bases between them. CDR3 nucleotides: TGCGCCAGCAGCTTAGCCGACAATGAGCAGTTCTTC. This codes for CASSLADNEQFF.

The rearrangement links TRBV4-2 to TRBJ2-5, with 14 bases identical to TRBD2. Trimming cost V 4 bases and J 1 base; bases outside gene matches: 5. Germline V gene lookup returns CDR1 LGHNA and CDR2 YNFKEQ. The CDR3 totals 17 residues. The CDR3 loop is CASSPQGTSGGQETQYF. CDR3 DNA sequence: TGTGCCAGCAGCCCACAGGGGACTAGCGGGGGCCAAGAGACCCAGTACTTC.